These T cell receptor beta chains were read from a single sample in a study of blood T cell repertoires in COVID-19. Sequencing used immunoSEQ multiplex PCR; TCRdb keeps in-frame clones, though not all of them. The sample lists about 61,000 clones; 60% to 80% were seen once. The sequenced sample was peripheral blood. These receptors originate from a man aged 80 or over with active or convalescent COVID-19. The CDR3 runs from the conserved cysteine through the conserved F or W. The D gene is left open where the match is weak. Rows give clone size only sometimes, using once, few, many, or a class for an expanded clone.

V gene: TRBV3-1/TRBV3-2; D gene: .; J gene: TRBJ1-2; clone size: few; CDR3 DNA: TGTGCCAGCAGCCACTCCCAGAACAGGGCCACCTTC; CDR3 protein: CASSHSQNRATF
V gene: TRBV5-1; D gene: TRBD2; J gene: TRBJ2-1; clone size: .; CDR3 DNA: TGCGCCAGCAGCCGGAGGACTAGCGGGAGGGCCAGTGAGCAGTTCTTC; CDR3 protein: CASSRRTSGRASEQFF
V gene: TRBV7-2; D gene: TRBD1; J gene: TRBJ1-4; clone size: .; CDR3 DNA: TGTGCCAGCAGCTTATACCCCCTAATCGACAGGGATAATGAAAAACTGTTTTTT; CDR3 protein: CASSLYPLIDRDNEKLFF
V gene: TRBV28; D gene: .; J gene: TRBJ2-7; clone size: .; CDR3 DNA: TGTGCCAGCAGTCCCCCTAATCCTCGGGACGAGCAGTACTTC; CDR3 protein: CASSPPNPRDEQYF
V gene: TRBV24-1; D gene: .; J gene: TRBJ2-6; clone size: .; CDR3 DNA: TGTGCCCCGTGGACAGAGTCCTTAGGGGCCAACGTCCTGACTTTC; CDR3 protein: CAPWTESLGANVLTF
V gene: TRBV6-5; D gene: TRBD2; J gene: TRBJ2-3; clone size: few; CDR3 DNA: TGTGCCACACGGGGGGGGAGCACAGATACGCAGTATTTT; CDR3 protein: CATRGGSTDTQYF
V gene: TRBV7-3; D gene: TRBD1; J gene: TRBJ2-5; clone size: .; CDR3 DNA: TGTGCCAGCAGCGCCTTGACAGGGAAACAAGAGACCCAGTACTTC; CDR3 protein: CASSALTGKQETQYF
V gene: TRBV5-1; D gene: .; J gene: TRBJ1-4; clone size: .; CDR3 DNA: TGCGCCAGCAGCTTGGGGGCACAAAATGAAAAACTGTTTTTT; CDR3 protein: CASSLGAQNEKLFF
V gene: TRBV7-8; D gene: .; J gene: TRBJ2-1; clone size: .; CDR3 DNA: TGTGCCAGCAGCCCGGACATCCCGAATGAGCAGTTCTTC; CDR3 protein: CASSPDIPNEQFF
V gene: TRBV10-3; D gene: .; J gene: TRBJ1-5; clone size: .; CDR3 DNA: TGTGCCATCAGTGAGTCTGGGCAGAATCAGCCCCAGCATTTT; CDR3 protein: CAISESGQNQPQHF
V gene: TRBV5-1; D gene: TRBD2; J gene: TRBJ2-1; clone size: .; CDR3 DNA: TGCGCCAGCAGCTCCAGAGCGGGGAACTCCTACAATGAGCAGTTCTTC; CDR3 protein: CASSSRAGNSYNEQFF
V gene: TRBV24-1; D gene: .; J gene: TRBJ1-4; clone size: few; CDR3 DNA: TGTGCCACCAGAGGGGGAGACGCTGAAAAACTGTTTTTT; CDR3 protein: CATRGGDAEKLFF
V gene: TRBV2; D gene: TRBD2; J gene: TRBJ2-7; clone size: .; CDR3 DNA: TGTGCCAGCAGGTGGGAGGGCAGCTACGAGCAGTACTTC; CDR3 protein: CASRWEGSYEQYF
V gene: TRBV3-1/TRBV3-2; D gene: .; J gene: TRBJ1-5; clone size: .; CDR3 DNA: TGTGCGAGCTCGCAGGCGGGTCAGCCCCAGCATTTT; CDR3 protein: CASSQAGQPQHF
V gene: TRBV6-5; D gene: TRBD2; J gene: TRBJ2-7; clone size: .; CDR3 DNA: TGTGCCAGCAGTTACCCAGCGGGGGTATCCTACGAGCAGTACTTC; CDR3 protein: CASSYPAGVSYEQYF
V gene: TRBV23-1; D gene: .; J gene: TRBJ2-7; clone size: .; CDR3 DNA: TGCGCCAGCAGCCGTCGCGCCCAGAGGTCCGAGCAGTACTTC; CDR3 protein: CASSRRAQRSEQYF
V gene: TRBV7-9; D gene: .; J gene: TRBJ1-1; clone size: .; CDR3 DNA: TGTGCCAGCAGCTTCAGGGCCCAGAACACTGAAGCTTTCTTT; CDR3 protein: CASSFRAQNTEAFF
V gene: TRBV6-6; D gene: .; J gene: TRBJ1-6; clone size: .; CDR3 DNA: TGTGCCAGCCGCCGGGGGTATAATTCACCCCTCCACTTT; CDR3 protein: CASRRGYNSPLHF
V gene: TRBV2; D gene: .; J gene: TRBJ1-5; clone size: .; CDR3 DNA: TGTGCCAGCAGTGGAGTGAATAGCAATCAGCCCCAGCATTTT; CDR3 protein: CASSGVNSNQPQHF
V gene: TRBV15; D gene: TRBD1; J gene: TRBJ2-3; clone size: once; CDR3 DNA: TGTGCCACCAGCAGAGCCGGGACAGGGCAAGATACGCAGTATTTT; CDR3 protein: CATSRAGTGQDTQYF
V gene: TRBV30; D gene: .; J gene: TRBJ2-1; clone size: few; CDR3 DNA: TGTGCCTGGAGTAAAGGGAGCGGATCCTACAATGAGCAGTTCTTC; CDR3 protein: CAWSKGSGSYNEQFF
V gene: TRBV5-1; D gene: TRBD1; J gene: TRBJ1-2; clone size: .; CDR3 DNA: TGCGCCAGCAGCTACCGGACAGGGTTGCAGAGTAATGGCTACACCTTC; CDR3 protein: CASSYRTGLQSNGYTF
V gene: TRBV2; D gene: TRBD1; J gene: TRBJ2-2; clone size: few; CDR3 DNA: TGTGCCAGCAAACTGGGGACAGGGCGGTCCGGGGAGCTGTTTTTT; CDR3 protein: CASKLGTGRSGELFF
V gene: TRBV7-2; D gene: .; J gene: TRBJ1-2; clone size: .; CDR3 DNA: TGTGCCAGCAGCCCCCAGGAAGACTATGGCTACACCTTC; CDR3 protein: CASSPQEDYGYTF
V gene: TRBV5-1; D gene: TRBD1; J gene: TRBJ1-4; clone size: .; CDR3 DNA: TGCGCCAGCAGCTTGGGTCAGGGGGTAGGAGAAAAACTGTTTTTT; CDR3 protein: CASSLGQGVGEKLFF
V gene: TRBV28; D gene: .; J gene: TRBJ1-1; clone size: .; CDR3 DNA: TGTGCCAGCAGTTCCGCGGGCAGAACACCTGAAGCTTTCTTT; CDR3 protein: CASSSAGRTPEAFF
V gene: TRBV6-4; D gene: TRBD1; J gene: TRBJ2-2; clone size: .; CDR3 DNA: TGTGCCAGCAGTAGGACAGGGGGCGCGATCGGGGAGCTGTTTTTT; CDR3 protein: CASSRTGGAIGELFF
V gene: TRBV24-1; D gene: TRBD2; J gene: TRBJ2-5; clone size: .; CDR3 DNA: TGTGCCACCAGTGATTTGCGGGGGGAAGGAGAGACCCAGTACTTC; CDR3 protein: CATSDLRGEGETQYF
V gene: TRBV9; D gene: .; J gene: TRBJ2-3; clone size: .; CDR3 DNA: TGTGCCAGCAGCGTAGGGCCTAGCACAGATACGCAGTATTTT; CDR3 protein: CASSVGPSTDTQYF